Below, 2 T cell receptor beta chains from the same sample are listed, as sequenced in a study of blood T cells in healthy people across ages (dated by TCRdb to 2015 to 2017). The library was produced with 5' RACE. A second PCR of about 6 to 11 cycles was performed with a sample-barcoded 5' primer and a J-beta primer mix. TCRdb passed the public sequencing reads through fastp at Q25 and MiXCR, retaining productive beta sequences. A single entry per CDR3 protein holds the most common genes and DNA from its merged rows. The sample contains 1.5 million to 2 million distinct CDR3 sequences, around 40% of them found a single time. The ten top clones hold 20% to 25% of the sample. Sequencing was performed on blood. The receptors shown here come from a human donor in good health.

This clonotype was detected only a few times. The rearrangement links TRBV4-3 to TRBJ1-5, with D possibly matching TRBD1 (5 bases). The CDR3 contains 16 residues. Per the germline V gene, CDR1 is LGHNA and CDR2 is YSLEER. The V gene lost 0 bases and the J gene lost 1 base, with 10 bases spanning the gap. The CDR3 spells CASSQDFGGSNQPQHF. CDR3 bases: TGCGCCAGCAGCCAAGATTTCGGGGGAAGCAATCAGCCCCAGCATTTT.

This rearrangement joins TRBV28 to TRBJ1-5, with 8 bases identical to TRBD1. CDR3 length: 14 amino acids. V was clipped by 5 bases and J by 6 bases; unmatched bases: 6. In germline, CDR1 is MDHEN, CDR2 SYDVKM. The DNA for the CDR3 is TGTGCCAGCAGTAACCAGGGGGCACGTCAGCCCCAGCATTTT. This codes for CASSNQGARQPQHF. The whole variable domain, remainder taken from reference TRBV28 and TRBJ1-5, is DVKVTQSSRYLVKRTGEKVFLECVQDMDHENMFWYRQDPGLGLRLIYFSYDVKMKEKGDIPEGYSVSREKKERFSLILESASTNQTSMYLCASSNQGARQPQHFGDGTRLSIL.